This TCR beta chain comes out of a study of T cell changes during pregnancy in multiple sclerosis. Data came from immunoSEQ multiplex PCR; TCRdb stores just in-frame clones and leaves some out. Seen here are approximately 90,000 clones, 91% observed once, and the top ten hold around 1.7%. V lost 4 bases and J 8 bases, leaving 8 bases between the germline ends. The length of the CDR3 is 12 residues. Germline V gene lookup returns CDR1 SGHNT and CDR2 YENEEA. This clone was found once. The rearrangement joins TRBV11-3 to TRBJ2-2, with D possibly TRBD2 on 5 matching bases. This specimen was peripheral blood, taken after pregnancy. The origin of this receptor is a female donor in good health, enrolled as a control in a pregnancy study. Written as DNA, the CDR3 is TGTGCCAGCAGCTCGAGGGTAGGGGAGCTGTTTTTT. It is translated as CASSSRVGELFF.